The clone carrying this TCR beta chain was detected only a few times. What it binds is not known. Other DNA sequences in the same sample also yield this CDR3. The sample is drawn from a study of cytomegalovirus exposure and HLA in healthy donors. General study findings and limits: Later on, an analysis tied 15,000 to 20,000 TCR beta sequences to HLA alleles at 0.05 false discovery rate. Reports state that TCR beta sequences accurately predicted most subjects' HLA-A and HLA-B alleles. Donor immune exposure was known only as CMV serostatus. Listed as cytomegalovirus-associated were 170 or so TCR beta chains.

Looked up from germline, CDR1 is SGHNT and CDR2 is YYREEE (reference sequence). The CDR3 has 13 residues. Trimming removed 4 bases from V and 2 bases from J, with 9 bases in between. PCR was performed using 60 Vbeta and 13 Jbeta primers. Repertoires were generated with immunoSEQ multiplex PCR, while TCRdb's copy carries only in-frame clones and drops some. In the table there are about 160,000 clones, approximately 84% of which are singletons. The genes are TRBV5-4 and TRBJ1-2; a weak D match, TRBD1 (5 bases). The receptor comes from a man between 18 and 29 years old in good health and CMV-seropositive. Sequenced input: PBMCs. This chain's CDR3 is CASSPDSNYGYTF. CDR3 bases: TGTGCCAGCAGCCCAGACAGCAACTATGGCTACACCTTC.